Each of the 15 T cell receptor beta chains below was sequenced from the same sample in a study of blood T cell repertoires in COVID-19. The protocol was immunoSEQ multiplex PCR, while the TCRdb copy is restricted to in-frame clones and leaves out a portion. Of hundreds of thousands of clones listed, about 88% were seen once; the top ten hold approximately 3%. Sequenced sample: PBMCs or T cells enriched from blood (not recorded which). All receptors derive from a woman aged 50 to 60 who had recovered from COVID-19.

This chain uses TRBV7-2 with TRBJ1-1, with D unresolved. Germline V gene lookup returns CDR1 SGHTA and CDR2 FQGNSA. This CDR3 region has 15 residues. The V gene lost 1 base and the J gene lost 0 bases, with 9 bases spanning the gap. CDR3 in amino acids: CASSLVNTMNTEAFF. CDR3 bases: TGTGCCAGCAGCTTAGTCAACACCATGAACACTGAAGCTTTCTTT.

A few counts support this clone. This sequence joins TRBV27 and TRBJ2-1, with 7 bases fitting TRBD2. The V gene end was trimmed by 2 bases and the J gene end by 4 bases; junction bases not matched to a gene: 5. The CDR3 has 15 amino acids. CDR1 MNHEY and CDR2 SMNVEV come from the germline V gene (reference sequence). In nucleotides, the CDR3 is TGTGCCAGCAGTTTAGCGGGAGCACAGTACAATGAGCAGTTCTTC. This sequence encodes CASSLAGAQYNEQFF.

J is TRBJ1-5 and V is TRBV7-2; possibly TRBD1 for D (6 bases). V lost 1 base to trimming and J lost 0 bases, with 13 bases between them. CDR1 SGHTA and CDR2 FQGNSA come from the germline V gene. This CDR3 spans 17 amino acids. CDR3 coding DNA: TGTGCCAGCAGCTTAGGGGGGCCGTTTTATAGCAATCAGCCCCAGCATTTT. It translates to CASSLGGPFYSNQPQHF.

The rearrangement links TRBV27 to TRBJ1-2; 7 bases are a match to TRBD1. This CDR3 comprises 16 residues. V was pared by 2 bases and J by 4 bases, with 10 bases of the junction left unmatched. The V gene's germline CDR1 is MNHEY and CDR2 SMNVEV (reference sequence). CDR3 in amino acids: CASSLTAGTEIYGYTF. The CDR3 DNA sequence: TGTGCCAGCAGTTTAACCGCCGGGACAGAGATCTATGGCTACACCTTC.

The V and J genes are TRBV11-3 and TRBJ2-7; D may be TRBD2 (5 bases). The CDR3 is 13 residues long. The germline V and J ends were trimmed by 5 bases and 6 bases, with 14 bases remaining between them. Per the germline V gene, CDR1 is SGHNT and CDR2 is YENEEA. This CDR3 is CASSLTGFSEQYF. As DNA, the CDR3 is TGTGCCAGCAGCCTTACGGGGTTCAGCGAGCAGTACTTC.

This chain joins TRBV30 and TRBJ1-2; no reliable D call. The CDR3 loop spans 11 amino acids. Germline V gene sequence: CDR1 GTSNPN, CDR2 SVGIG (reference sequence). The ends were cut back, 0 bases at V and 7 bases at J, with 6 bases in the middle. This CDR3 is CAWSVSSGYTF. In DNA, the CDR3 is TGTGCCTGGAGTGTATCTAGTGGCTACACCTTC.

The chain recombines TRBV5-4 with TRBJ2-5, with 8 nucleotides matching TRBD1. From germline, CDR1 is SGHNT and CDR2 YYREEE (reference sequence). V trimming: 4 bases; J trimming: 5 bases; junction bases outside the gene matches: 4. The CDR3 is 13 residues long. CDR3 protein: CASSPGGAETQYF. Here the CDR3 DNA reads TGTGCCAGCAGCCCAGGGGGCGCGGAGACCCAGTACTTC.

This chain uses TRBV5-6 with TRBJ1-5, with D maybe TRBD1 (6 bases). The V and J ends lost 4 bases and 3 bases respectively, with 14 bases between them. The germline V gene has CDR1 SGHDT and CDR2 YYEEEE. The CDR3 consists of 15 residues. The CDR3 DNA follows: TGTGCCAGCAGCACCCAGGACAGCCCCAATCAGCCCCAGCATTTT. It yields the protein CASSTQDSPNQPQHF.

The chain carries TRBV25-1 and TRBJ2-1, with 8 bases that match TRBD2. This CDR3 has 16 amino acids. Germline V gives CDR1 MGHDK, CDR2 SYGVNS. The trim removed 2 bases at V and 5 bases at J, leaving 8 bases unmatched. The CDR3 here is CASSELGLAVHNEQFF. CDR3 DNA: TGTGCCAGCAGTGAACTCGGACTAGCAGTGCACAATGAGCAGTTCTTC.

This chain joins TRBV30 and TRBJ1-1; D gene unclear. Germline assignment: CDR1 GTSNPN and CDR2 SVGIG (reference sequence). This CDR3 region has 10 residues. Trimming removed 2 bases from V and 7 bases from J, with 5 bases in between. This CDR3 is CAWSHSEAFF. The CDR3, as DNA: TGTGCCTGGAGTCACAGTGAAGCTTTCTTT.

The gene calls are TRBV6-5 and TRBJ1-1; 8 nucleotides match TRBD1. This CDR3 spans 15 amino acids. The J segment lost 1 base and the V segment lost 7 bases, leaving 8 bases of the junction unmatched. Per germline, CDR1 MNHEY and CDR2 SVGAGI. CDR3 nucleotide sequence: TGTGCCAGCATCCCCCAGGGGGCTACGAACACTGAAGCTTTCTTT. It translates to CASIPQGATNTEAFF.

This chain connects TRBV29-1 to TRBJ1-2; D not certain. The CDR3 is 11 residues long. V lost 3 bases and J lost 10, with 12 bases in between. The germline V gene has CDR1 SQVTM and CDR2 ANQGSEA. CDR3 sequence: CSVDVSSSYTF. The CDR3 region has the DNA TGCAGCGTTGATGTCAGTTCGTCCTACACCTTC.

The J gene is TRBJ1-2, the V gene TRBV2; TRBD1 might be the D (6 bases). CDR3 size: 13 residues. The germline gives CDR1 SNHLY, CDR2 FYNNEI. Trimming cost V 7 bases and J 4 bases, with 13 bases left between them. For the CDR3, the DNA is TGTGCCAGCAACCCTGGGACACGCTATGGCTACACCTTC. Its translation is CASNPGTRYGYTF.

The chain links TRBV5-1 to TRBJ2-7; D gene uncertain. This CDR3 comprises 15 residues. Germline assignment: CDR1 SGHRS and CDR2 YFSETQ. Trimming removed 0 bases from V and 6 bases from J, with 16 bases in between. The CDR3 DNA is TGCGCCAGCAGCTTGGCCCCCCCACCCGAAGCCGAGCAGTACTTC. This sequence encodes CASSLAPPPEAEQYF.

CDR3 bases: TGTGCCAGCAGTGAGAGACAGGGATACGAGCAGTACTTC. This encodes CASSERQGYEQYF. This chain joins TRBV6-1 and TRBJ2-7; TRBD1 matches at 7 bases. The CDR3 spans 13 residues. Trimming took 3 bases from V and 4 from J; bases not matched to a gene: 3. The V gene's germline CDR1 is MNHNS and CDR2 SASEGT.